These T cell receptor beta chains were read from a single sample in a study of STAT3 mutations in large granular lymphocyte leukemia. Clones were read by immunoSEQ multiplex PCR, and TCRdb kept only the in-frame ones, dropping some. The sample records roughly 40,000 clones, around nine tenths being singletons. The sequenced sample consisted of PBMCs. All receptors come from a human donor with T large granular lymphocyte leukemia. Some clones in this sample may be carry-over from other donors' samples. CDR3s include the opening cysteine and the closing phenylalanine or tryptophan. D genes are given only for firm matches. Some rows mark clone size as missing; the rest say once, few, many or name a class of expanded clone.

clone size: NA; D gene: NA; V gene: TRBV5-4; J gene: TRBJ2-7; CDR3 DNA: TGTGCCAGCAGCTCGACAGGCTACGAGCAGTACTTC; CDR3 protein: CASSSTGYEQYF
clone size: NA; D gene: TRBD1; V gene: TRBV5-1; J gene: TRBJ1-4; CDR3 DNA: TGCGCCAGCAGCTTGGCCGGTTCGGGGACAGGGCGGAATGAAAAACTGTTTTTT; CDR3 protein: CASSLAGSGTGRNEKLFF
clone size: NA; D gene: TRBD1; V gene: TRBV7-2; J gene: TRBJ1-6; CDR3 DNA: TGTGCCAGCAGCTTACCGGGACAGGGGAGAATTAGCAATTCACCCCTCCACTTT; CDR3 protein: CASSLPGQGRISNSPLHF
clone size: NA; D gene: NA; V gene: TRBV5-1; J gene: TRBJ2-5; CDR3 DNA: TGCGCCAGCAGCTTGGGCTGGGGCCAGCAAGAGACCCAGTACTTC; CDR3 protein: CASSLGWGQQETQYF
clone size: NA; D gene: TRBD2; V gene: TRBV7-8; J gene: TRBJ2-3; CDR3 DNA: TGTGCCAGCAGCTTAGTAGCGGGGACTTCCACAGATACGCAGTATTTT; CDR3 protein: CASSLVAGTSTDTQYF
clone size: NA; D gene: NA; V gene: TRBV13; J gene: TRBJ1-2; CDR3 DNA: TGTGCCAGCAGCTTAGGGGGCCTGGATGGCTACACCTTC; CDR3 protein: CASSLGGLDGYTF
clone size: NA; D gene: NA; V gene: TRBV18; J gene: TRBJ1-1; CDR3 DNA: TGTGCCAGCTCACCACCGGGACCGATGAACACTGAAGCTTTCTTT; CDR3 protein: CASSPPGPMNTEAFF
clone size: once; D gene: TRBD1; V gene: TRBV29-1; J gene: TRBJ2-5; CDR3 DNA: TGCAGCGCCGCCCCGGGACAGCTAGAGACCCAGTACTTC; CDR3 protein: CSAAPGQLETQYF
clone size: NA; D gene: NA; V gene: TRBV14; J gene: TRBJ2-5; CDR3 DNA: TGTGCCAGCAGCCAAGATAGGAGGGGGTTGGAAGAGACCCAGTACTTC; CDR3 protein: CASSQDRRGLEETQYF
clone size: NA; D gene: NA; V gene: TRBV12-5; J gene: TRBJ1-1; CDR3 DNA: TGTGCTAGTGGTTTGGGCACAGCGAACACTGAAGCTTTCTTT; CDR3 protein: CASGLGTANTEAFF
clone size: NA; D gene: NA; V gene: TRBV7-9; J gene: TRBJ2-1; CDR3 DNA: TGTGCCAGCAGCTTCGTGGGAGGTGAGCAGTTCTTC; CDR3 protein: CASSFVGGEQFF
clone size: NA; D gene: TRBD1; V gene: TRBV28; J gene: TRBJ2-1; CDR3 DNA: TGTGCCAGCAGTTCGCCCCGGGACAGCTCCTACAATGAGCAGTTCTTC; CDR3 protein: CASSSPRDSSYNEQFF
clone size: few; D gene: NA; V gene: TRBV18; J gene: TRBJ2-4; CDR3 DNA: TGTGCCAGCTCCGGACCCGAGACCAAAAACATTCAGTACTTC; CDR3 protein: CASSGPETKNIQYF
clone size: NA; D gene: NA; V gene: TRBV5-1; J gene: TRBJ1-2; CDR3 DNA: TGCGCCAGCAGCGGACAGCCTCAGGGTGGCTACACCTTC; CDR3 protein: CASSGQPQGGYTF
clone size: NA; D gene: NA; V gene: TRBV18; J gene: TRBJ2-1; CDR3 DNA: TGTGCCAGCTCACCCCTAGGGGGCGGGGGGCGCTACAATGAGCAGTTCTTC; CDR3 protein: CASSPLGGGGRYNEQFF
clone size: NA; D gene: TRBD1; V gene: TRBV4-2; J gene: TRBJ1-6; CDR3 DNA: TGTGCCAGCAGCCAAGGGACAGGGAATTCACCCCTCCACTTT; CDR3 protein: CASSQGTGNSPLHF
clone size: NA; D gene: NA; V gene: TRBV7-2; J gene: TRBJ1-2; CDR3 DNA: TGTGCCAGCAGTCACATCGGGACACCTCTGGGGTATGGCTACACCTTC; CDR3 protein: CASSHIGTPLGYGYTF
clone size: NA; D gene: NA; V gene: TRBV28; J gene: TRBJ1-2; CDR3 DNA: TGTGCCAGCAGTTTATCCACAGCCTCTAACTATGGCTACACCTTC; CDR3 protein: CASSLSTASNYGYTF
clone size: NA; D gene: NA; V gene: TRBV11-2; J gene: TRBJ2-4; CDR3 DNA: TGTGCCAGCAGCTTAATTTCTGCAGGGTCGCGTGCCAAAAACATTCAGTACTTC; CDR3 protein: CASSLISAGSRAKNIQYF
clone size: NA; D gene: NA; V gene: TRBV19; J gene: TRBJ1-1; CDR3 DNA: TGTGCCAGTAGTACCCTTACAAAGCCTGAAGCTTTCTTT; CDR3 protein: CASSTLTKPEAFF
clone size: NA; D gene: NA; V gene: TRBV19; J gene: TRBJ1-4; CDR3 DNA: TGTGCCAGTAGTATCGGGGAAACGTCTAATGAAAAACTGTTTTTT; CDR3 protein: CASSIGETSNEKLFF
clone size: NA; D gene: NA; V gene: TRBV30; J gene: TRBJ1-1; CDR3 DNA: TGTGCCTGGAGTGTTTGGGGGCCGTACACTGAAGCTTTCTTT; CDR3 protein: CAWSVWGPYTEAFF
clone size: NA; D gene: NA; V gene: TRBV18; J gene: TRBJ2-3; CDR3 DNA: TGTGCCAGCTCACCACGTTTGGATACGCAGTATTTT; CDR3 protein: CASSPRLDTQYF
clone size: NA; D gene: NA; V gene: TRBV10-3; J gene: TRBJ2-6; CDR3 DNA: TGTGCCACCTACCGGGACGCGGGAACATTTGGGGCCAACGTCCTGACTTTC; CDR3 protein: CATYRDAGTFGANVLTF
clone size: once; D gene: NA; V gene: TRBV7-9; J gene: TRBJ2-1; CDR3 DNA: TGTGCCAGCAGCCAGGCGGATGAGCAGTTCTTC; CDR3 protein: CASSQADEQFF
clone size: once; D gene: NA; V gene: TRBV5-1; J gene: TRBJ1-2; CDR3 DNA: TGCGCCAGCAGCTTGGAGGGGGGCCATGGCTACACCTTC; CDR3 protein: CASSLEGGHGYTF
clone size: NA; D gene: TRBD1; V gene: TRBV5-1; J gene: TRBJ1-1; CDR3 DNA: TGCGCCAGCACTCAGGGGGCAACGGGGAACACTGAAGCTTTCTTT; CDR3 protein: CASTQGATGNTEAFF
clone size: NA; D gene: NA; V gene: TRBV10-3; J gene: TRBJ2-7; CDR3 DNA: TGTGCCATCAGTGAGTCAGGGGTGCAGTACTTC; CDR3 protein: CAISESGVQYF
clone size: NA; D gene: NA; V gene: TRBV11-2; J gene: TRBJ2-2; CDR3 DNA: TGTGCCAGCAGCTTAGGTACCGGGGAGCTGTTTTTT; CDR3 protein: CASSLGTGELFF
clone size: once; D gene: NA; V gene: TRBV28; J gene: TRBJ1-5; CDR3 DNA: TGTGCCAGCAGAACCAGTATCAATCAGCCCCAGCATTTT; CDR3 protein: CASRTSINQPQHF
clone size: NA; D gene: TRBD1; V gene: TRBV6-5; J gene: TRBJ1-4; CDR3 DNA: TGTGCCAGCAGTTACACGACAGGGTCTAATGAAAAACTGTTTTTT; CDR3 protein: CASSYTTGSNEKLFF
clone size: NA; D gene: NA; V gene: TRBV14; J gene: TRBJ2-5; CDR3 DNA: TGTGCCAGCAGCCGAGGACTCGGGGAGACCCAGTACTTC; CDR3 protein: CASSRGLGETQYF
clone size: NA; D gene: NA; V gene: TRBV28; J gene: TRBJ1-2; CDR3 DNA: TGTGCCAGCAGTTCAGCCGTGGGGGGCCGGGGCTACACCTTC; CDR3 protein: CASSSAVGGRGYTF
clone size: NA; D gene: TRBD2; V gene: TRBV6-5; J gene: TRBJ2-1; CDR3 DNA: TGTGCCAGCAGCCAAACTAGCGGGGTATACAATGAGCAGTTCTTC; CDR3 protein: CASSQTSGVYNEQFF
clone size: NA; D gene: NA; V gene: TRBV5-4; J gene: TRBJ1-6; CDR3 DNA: TGTGCCAGCAGCAAGGTGACGCGGTCACTCTCCTATAATTCACCCCTCCACTTT; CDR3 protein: CASSKVTRSLSYNSPLHF
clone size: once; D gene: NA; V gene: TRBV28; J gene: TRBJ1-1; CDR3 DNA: TGTGCCAGCAGTCTGCCCGGATCCGGCACTGAAGCTTTCTTT; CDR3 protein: CASSLPGSGTEAFF
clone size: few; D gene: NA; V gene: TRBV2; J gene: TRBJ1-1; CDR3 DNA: TGTGCCAGCATTCCCGGTCGCTTGAACACTGAAGCTTTCTTT; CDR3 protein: CASIPGRLNTEAFF
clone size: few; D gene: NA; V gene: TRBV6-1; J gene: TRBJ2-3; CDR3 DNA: TGTGCCAACGGCCACGGGGGATGGGCAGATACGCAGTATTTT; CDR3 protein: CANGHGGWADTQYF
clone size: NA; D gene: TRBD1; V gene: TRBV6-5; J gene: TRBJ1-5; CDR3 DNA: TGTGCCAGCAGTTCCGGACAGGGTAACCAGCCCCAGCATTTT; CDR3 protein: CASSSGQGNQPQHF
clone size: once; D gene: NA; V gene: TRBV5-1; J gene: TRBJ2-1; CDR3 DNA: TGCGCCAGCAGCTTGGAACGGACCCTCTACAATGAGCAGTTCTTC; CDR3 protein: CASSLERTLYNEQFF
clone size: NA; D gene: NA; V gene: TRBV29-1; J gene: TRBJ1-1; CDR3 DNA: TGCAGCGTTGGGGAGGGGTACAACACTGAAGCTTTCTTT; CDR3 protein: CSVGEGYNTEAFF
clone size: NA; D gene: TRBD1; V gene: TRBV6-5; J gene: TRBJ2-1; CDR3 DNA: TGTGCCAGCAGTTTCCTCGGGACAGGATACAATGAGCAGTTCTTC; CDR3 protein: CASSFLGTGYNEQFF
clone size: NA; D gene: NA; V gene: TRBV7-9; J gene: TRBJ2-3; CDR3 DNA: TGTGCCAGCAGCTTAGGACATACAGATACGCAGTATTTT; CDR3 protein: CASSLGHTDTQYF
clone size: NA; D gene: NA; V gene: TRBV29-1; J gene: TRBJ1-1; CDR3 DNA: TGCAGCGTTGAAGACAGGAACACTGAAGCTTTCTTT; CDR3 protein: CSVEDRNTEAFF
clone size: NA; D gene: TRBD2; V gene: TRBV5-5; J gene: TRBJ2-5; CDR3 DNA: TGTGCCAGCAGCACGACTAGCGGGTGGGCATGGACCCAGTACTTC; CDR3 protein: CASSTTSGWAWTQYF
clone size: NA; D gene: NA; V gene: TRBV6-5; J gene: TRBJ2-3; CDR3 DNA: TGTGCCAGCAGTTACTCCAGGGTCTACACAGATACGCAGTATTTT; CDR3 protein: CASSYSRVYTDTQYF
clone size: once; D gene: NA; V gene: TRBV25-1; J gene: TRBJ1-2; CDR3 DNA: TGTGCCAGCAGTGGGGTGGGGGGAAACTATGGCTACACCTTC; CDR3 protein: CASSGVGGNYGYTF
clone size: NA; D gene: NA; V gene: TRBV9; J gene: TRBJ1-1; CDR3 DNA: TGTGCCAGCAGTATACAGCTGAACACTGAAGCTTTCTTT; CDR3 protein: CASSIQLNTEAFF
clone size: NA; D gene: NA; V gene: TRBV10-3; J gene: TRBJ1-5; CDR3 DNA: TGTGCCATCAGTGAAAACGGTCAGCCCCAGCATTTT; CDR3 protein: CAISENGQPQHF
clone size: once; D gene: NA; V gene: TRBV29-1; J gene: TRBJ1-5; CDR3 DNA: TGCAGCGTTAAGGAGCACCAACAGCCCCAGCATTTT; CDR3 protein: CSVKEHQQPQHF
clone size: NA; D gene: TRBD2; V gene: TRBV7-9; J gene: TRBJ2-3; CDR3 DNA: TGTGCCAGCAGTAAGCGGGGGGGTGTAGGAGATACGCAGTATTTT; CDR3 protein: CASSKRGGVGDTQYF
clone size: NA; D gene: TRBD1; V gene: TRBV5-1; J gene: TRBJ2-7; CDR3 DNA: TGCGCCAGCAGCCAAAAAACGAAACAGGGGGTTTACGAGCAGTACTTC; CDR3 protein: CASSQKTKQGVYEQYF
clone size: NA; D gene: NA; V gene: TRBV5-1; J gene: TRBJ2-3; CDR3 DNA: TGCGCCAGCAGCTCCGGGACCCACCCGACAGATACGCAGTATTTT; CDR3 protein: CASSSGTHPTDTQYF
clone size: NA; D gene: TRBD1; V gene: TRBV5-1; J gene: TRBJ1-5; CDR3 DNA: TGCGCCAGCAGCCCTGGACAGGGCTACAATCAGCCCCAGCATTTT; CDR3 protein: CASSPGQGYNQPQHF
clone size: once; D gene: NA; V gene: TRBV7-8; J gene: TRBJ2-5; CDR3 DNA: TGTGCCAGCAGCGCATTCGTAGAAGAGACCCAGTACTTC; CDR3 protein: CASSAFVEETQYF